One T cell receptor (beta chain) is described in this entry. Its antigen is not identified. The method was immunoSEQ multiplex PCR; TCRdb's version includes in-frame clones alone and lacks a portion of them. The sample has about 270,000 clones, approximately 86% seen once. Trimming stripped 0 bases from V and 1 base from J, with 10 bases between. This CDR3 is built from 16 residues. The germline CDR1 and CDR2 sequences are SGHNT and YENEEA. This sample was taken from a study of cytomegalovirus exposure and HLA in healthy donors. Study-level results: For most TCR sequences rarity was the rule, although some public TCRs occurred in many donors.

Material: PBMCs. This chain joins TRBV11-3 and TRBJ2-4; tentatively, D is TRBD1 (6 bases). The sequence was obtained from a woman aged 18-29 years in good health and CMV-seronegative. CDR3 region: CASSLEQGGAKNIQYF. CDR3 DNA: TGTGCCAGCAGCTTAGAACAGGGTGGTGCCAAAAACATTCAGTACTTC.